Listed here are 18 T cell receptor beta chains from one sample, sequenced in a study of OX40 agonist ivuxolimab in advanced cancers. Clones were read by immunoSEQ multiplex PCR, and TCRdb kept only the in-frame ones, dropping some. The sample records around 80,000 clones, over 85% being singletons. Sequences were derived from CD4+ or CD8+ T cells sorted from blood, sampled in a trial of the OX40 agonist ivuxolimab. These receptors were collected from an adult with an advanced solid tumor such as melanoma, head and neck, liver or kidney cancer.

The chain carries TRBV11-2 and TRBJ2-7; 11 nucleotides line up with TRBD1. With 4 bases clipped from V and 4 bases from J, the junction kept 6 bases outside the gene matches. The CDR3 runs to 15 residues. Looked up from germline, CDR1 is SGHAT and CDR2 is FQNNGV. Here the CDR3 DNA reads TGTGCCAGCAGCTGGACAGGGGGCGCAAGATACGAGCAGTACTTC. Translation: CASSWTGGARYEQYF.

The table lists this clone with a count of one. The genes are TRBV5-1 and TRBJ2-2, with D unclear. CDR3 length: 14 residues. The germline gives CDR1 SGHRS, CDR2 YFSETQ. Deletions cut 0 bases from V and 1 base from J, with 4 bases between. CDR3 nucleotides: TGCGCCAGCAGCTTGGTACAGAACACCGGGGAGCTGTTTTTT. This codes for CASSLVQNTGELFF. Looking up the rest from reference TRBV5-1 and TRBJ2-2 gives the full variable domain: KAGVTQTPRYLIKTRGQQVTLSCSPISGHRSVSWYQQTPGQGLQFLFEYFSETQRNKGNFPGRFSGRQFSNSRSEMNVSTLELGDSALYLCASSLVQNTGELFFGEGSRLTVL.

The V and J genes are TRBV5-1 and TRBJ2-7, with TRBD1 identical over 7 bases. After removal of 6 bases from V and 0 bases from J, the junction contained 6 bases not matched to a gene. CDR3 size: 14 residues. The V gene's germline CDR1 is SGHRS and CDR2 YFSETQ. The CDR3 bases are TGCGCCAGCACACAGGGGTCCTCCTCCTACGAGCAGTACTTC. This gives the protein CASTQGSSSYEQYF.

This clone has only one observation. V is TRBV27 and J is TRBJ2-7; D perhaps matches TRBD1 (6 bases). The CDR3 loop spans 14 amino acids. The V end lost 5 bases, the J end lost 7 bases, and 18 bases lay between the germline ends. Germline-derived CDR1 and CDR2 are MNHEY and SMNVEV (reference sequence). The CDR3 DNA follows: TGTGCCAGCAGTCCGACCAGACAGGCCCTAGAGCAGTACTTC. Its protein product is CASSPTRQALEQYF.

The chain links TRBV4-1 to TRBJ2-7, with 8 nucleotides matching TRBD2. The CDR3 is made up of 15 amino acids. CDR1 and CDR2 (germline): MGHRA, YSYEKL. V was clipped by 1 base and J by 4 bases; unmatched bases: 6. Written as DNA, the CDR3 is TGCGCCAGCAGCCAAGTACTGAGCGGGGGTTACGAGCAGTACTTC. This sequence encodes CASSQVLSGGYEQYF.

The table lists this clone with a few counts. The V gene is TRBV7-9, the J gene TRBJ1-2; D remains unclear. Deletions cut 5 bases from V and 7 bases from J, with 11 bases between. This CDR3 comprises 12 residues. Germline values: CDR1 SEHNR, CDR2 FQNEAQ (reference sequence). The CDR3 spells CASSPTSGGYTF. The CDR3 coding sequence is TGTGCCAGCAGCCCCACGAGCGGTGGCTACACCTTC.

The rearrangement uses TRBV13 and TRBJ2-5; 8 bases are a match to TRBD1. The trim removed 5 bases at V and 5 bases at J, leaving 13 bases unmatched. Germline CDR1 and CDR2: PRHDT and FYEKMQ (reference sequence). This CDR3 is built from 16 residues. Written as DNA, the CDR3 is TGTGCCAGCAGCACAAGGACAGGGCGTGTAACGGAGACCCAGTACTTC. It specifies CASSTRTGRVTETQYF.

V is TRBV2 and J is TRBJ2-7; D unclear. V lost 7 bases and J 0 bases, leaving 4 bases between the germline ends. The germline V gene encodes CDR1 SNHLY and CDR2 FYNNEI. CDR3 length equals 11 residues. CDR3 sequence (DNA): TGTGCCAGCACTAGCTCCTACGAGCAGTACTTC. It codes for CASTSSYEQYF.

The chain recombines TRBV25-1 with TRBJ2-7; 7 nucleotides align to TRBD1. Germline V gene lookup returns CDR1 MGHDK and CDR2 SYGVNS. V was clipped by 8 bases and J by 0 bases; unmatched bases: 7. This CDR3 has 14 residues. The CDR3 bases are TGTGCCAGCGGTACGACAGGGCGCTCCTACGAGCAGTACTTC. Its protein product is CASGTTGRSYEQYF.

This clone has just one count. The chain is built from TRBV2 and TRBJ1-2; D remains ambiguous. Germline-derived CDR1 and CDR2 are SNHLY and FYNNEI. The CDR3 consists of 15 residues. Trimming pared 1 base from V and 1 base from J, leaving 10 bases between. CDR3 DNA: TGTGCCAGCAGTGAAGACCAGGCTATTAACTATGGCTACACCTTC. Its translation: CASSEDQAINYGYTF.

The chain combines TRBV19 with TRBJ1-5, with D possibly TRBD1 on 5 matching bases. There are 12 residues in the CDR3. The V and J ends lost 10 bases and 9 bases respectively, with 16 bases between them. Germline CDR1 reads LNHDA; CDR2 reads SQIVND (reference sequence). The CDR3 spells CATKSGTRPQHF. In DNA, the CDR3 is TGTGCCACGAAATCCGGGACGCGGCCCCAGCATTTT.

The V and J genes are TRBV7-8 and TRBJ2-2; D may be TRBD2 (6 bases). This CDR3 contains 15 residues. Trimming stripped 5 bases from V and 1 base from J, with 11 bases between. Germline V gene data show CDR1 as SGHVS and CDR2 as FQNEAQ. The CDR3 loop is CASSPRDQNTGELFF. Written as DNA, the CDR3 is TGTGCCAGCAGCCCGCGGGACCAGAACACCGGGGAGCTGTTTTTT.

This chain links TRBV10-3 with TRBJ1-5; D uncertain. V lost 3 bases and J lost 3, with 9 bases in between. CDR1 ENHRY and CDR2 SYGVKD come from the germline V gene. This CDR3 has 14 residues. The CDR3 loop is CAISDPDFNQPQHF. CDR3 nucleotides: TGTGCCATCAGTGATCCTGATTTCAATCAGCCCCAGCATTTT.

In DNA form, the CDR3 reads TGTGCCTGGATGGCACTAGCGGGCGTTACCGGGGAGCTGTTTTTT. Translation gives CAWMALAGVTGELFF. This rearrangement joins TRBV30 to TRBJ2-2; the match to TRBD2 covers 9 bases. V lost 4 bases, J lost 5 bases, and 8 bases stayed unmatched. The CDR3 covers 15 residues. Germline V gene data show CDR1 as GTSNPN and CDR2 as SVGIG (reference sequence).

CDR3 loop: CASSAAGGNEQFF. CDR3 in DNA: TGTGCCAGCTCAGCAGCGGGAGGCAATGAGCAGTTCTTC. The chain links TRBV18 to TRBJ2-1, with 9 bases identical to TRBD2. Germline V gene sequence: CDR1 KGHSH, CDR2 LQKENI. The CDR3 covers 13 residues. The ends lost 5 bases at V and 6 bases at J; junction bases unmatched: 2. The full variable domain, in which reference TRBV18 and TRBJ2-1 provide the parts outside the CDR3, is NAGVMQNPRHLVRRRGQEARLRCSPMKGHSHVYWYRQLPEEGLKFMVYLQKENIIDESGMPKERFSAEFPKEGPSILRIQQVVRGDSAAYFCASSAAGGNEQFFGPGTRLTVL.

The chain joins TRBV7-2 to TRBJ2-7; 9 bases line up with TRBD2. The V segment lost 8 bases and the J segment 0 bases; nucleotides outside the gene matches: 5. This CDR3 spans 14 amino acids. Germline V CDR1 and CDR2: SGHTA, FQGNSA. This chain's CDR3 is CASRSSGASYEQYF. In DNA, the CDR3 is TGTGCCAGCCGGTCTAGCGGGGCCTCCTACGAGCAGTACTTC.

The chain couples TRBV7-9 to TRBJ2-7; no clear D. Per germline, CDR1 SEHNR and CDR2 FQNEAQ (reference sequence). V shed 4 bases and J shed 0 bases, with 4 bases lying between them. The CDR3 has 12 residues. The DNA of the CDR3 is TGTGCCAGCAGCTCCAGCTCCTACGAGCAGTACTTC. The encoded protein is CASSSSSYEQYF.

The chain couples TRBV5-6 to TRBJ2-1, with D unclear. There are 11 residues in the CDR3. Germline assignment: CDR1 SGHDT and CDR2 YYEEEE. The V end was cut by 4 bases, the J end by 3 bases, with 2 bases between. CDR3 bases: TGTGCCAGCAGCCTCTACAATGAGCAGTTCTTC. This translates into CASSLYNEQFF.